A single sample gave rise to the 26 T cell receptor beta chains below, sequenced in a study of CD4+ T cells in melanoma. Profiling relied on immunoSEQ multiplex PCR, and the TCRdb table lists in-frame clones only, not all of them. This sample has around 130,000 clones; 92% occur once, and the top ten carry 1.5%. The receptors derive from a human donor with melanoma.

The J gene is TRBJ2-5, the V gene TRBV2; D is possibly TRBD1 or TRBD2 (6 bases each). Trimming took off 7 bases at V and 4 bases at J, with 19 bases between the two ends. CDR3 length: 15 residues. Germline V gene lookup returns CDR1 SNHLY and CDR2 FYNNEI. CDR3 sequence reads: CASIVWGGGGETQYF. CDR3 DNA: TGTGCCAGCATAGTGTGGGGAGGAGGGGGAGAGACCCAGTACTTC.

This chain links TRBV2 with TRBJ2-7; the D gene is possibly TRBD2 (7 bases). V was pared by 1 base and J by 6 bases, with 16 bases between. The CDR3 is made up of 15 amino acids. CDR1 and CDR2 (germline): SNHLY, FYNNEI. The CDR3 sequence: CASSEVGAGAAEQYF. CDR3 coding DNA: TGTGCCAGCAGTGAAGTGGGGGCGGGAGCGGCCGAGCAGTACTTC.

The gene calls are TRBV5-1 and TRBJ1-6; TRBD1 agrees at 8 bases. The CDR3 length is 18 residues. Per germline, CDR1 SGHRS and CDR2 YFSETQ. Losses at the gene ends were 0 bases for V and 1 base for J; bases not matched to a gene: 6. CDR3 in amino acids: CASSLGPQGVSYNSPLHF. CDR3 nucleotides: TGCGCCAGCAGCTTGGGTCCACAGGGGGTTTCCTATAATTCACCCCTCCACTTT.

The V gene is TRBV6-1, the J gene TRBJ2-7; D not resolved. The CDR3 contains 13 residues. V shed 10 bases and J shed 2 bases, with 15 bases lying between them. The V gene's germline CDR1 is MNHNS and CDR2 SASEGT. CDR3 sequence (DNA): TGTGCCACCGGGTCTCACACCCCCTACGAGCAGTACTTC. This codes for CATGSHTPYEQYF.

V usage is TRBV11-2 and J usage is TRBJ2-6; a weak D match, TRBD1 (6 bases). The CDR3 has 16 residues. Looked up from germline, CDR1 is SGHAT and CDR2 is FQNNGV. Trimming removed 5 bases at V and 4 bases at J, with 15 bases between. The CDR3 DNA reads TGTGCCAGCAGCCATAGCAGGGGCCCCGGGGCCAACGTCCTGACTTTC. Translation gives CASSHSRGPGANVLTF.

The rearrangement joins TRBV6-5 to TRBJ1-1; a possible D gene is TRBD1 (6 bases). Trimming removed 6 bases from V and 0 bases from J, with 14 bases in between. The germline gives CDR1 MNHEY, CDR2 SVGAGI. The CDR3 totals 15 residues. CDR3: CASRKQGRVNTEAFF. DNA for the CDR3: TGTGCCAGCAGGAAACAGGGTAGGGTGAACACTGAAGCTTTCTTT.

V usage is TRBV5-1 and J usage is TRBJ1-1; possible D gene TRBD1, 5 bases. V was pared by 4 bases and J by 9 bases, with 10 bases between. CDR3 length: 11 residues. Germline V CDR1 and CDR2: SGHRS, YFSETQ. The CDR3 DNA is TGCGCCAGCAGCCTAGAGGGGAAAGCTTTCTTT. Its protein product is CASSLEGKAFF.

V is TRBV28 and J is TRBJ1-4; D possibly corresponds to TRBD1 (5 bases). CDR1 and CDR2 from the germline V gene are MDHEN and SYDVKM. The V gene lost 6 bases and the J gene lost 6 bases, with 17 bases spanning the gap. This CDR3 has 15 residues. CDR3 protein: CASSRDPKGDEKLFF. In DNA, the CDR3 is TGTGCCAGCAGCCGGGACCCCAAAGGGGATGAAAAACTGTTTTTT.

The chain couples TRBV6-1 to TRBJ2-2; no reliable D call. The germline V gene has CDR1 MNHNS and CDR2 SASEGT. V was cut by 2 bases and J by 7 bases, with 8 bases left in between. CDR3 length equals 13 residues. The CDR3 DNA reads TGTGCCAGCAGTGAATCGGCGAACGGGGAGCTGTTTTTT. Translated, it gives CASSESANGELFF.

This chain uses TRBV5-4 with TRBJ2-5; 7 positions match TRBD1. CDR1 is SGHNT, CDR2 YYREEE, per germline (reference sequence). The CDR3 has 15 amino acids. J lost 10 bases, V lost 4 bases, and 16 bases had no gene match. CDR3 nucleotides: TGTGCCAGCAGCCCGGTGACAGGGTCCTTTCTTAACCAGTACTTC. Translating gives CASSPVTGSFLNQYF.

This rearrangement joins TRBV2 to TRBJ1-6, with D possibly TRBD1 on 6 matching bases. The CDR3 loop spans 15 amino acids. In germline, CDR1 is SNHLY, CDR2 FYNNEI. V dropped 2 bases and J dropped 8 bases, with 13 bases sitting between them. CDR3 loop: CASSESQGGHSPLHF. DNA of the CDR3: TGTGCCAGCAGTGAATCACAGGGCGGACATTCACCCCTCCACTTT.

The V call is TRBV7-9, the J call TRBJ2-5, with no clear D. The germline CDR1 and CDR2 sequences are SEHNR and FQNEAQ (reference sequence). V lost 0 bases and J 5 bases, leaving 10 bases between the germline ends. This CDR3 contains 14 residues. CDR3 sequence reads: CASSLASFPETQYF. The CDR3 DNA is TGTGCCAGCAGCTTAGCCTCTTTTCCTGAGACCCAGTACTTC.

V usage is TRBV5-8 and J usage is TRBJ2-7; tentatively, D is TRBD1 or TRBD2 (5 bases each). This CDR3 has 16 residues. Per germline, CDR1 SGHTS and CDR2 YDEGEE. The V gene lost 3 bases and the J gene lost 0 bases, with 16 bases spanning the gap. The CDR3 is CASSYGLRASSYEQYF. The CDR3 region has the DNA TGTGCCAGCAGCTACGGACTCAGGGCCAGCTCCTACGAGCAGTACTTC.

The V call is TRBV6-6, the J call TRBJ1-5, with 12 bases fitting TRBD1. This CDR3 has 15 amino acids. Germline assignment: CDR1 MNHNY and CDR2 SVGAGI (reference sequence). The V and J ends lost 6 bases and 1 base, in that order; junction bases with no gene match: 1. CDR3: CASRGQGASNQPQHF. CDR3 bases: TGTGCCAGCAGGGGACAGGGGGCCAGCAATCAGCCCCAGCATTTT.

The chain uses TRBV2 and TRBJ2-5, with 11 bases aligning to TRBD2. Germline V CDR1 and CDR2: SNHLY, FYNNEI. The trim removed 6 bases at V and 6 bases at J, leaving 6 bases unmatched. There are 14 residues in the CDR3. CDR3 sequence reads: CASRIAGGPKTQYF. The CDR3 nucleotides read TGTGCCAGCAGGATAGCGGGGGGGCCGAAGACCCAGTACTTC.

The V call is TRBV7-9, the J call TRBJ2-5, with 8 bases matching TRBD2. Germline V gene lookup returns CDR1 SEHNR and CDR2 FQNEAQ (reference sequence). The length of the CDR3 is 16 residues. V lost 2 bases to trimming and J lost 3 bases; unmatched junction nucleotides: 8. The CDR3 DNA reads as TGTGCCAGCAGCTTACGGCTAGCGGGCTCGAAAGAGACCCAGTACTTC. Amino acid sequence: CASSLRLAGSKETQYF. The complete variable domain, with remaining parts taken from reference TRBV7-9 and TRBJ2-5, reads DTGVSQNPRHKITKRGQNVTFRCDPISEHNRLYWYRQTLGQGPEFLTYFQNEAQLEKSRLLSDRFSAERPKGSFSTLEIQRTEQGDSAMYLCASSLRLAGSKETQYFGPGTRLLVL.

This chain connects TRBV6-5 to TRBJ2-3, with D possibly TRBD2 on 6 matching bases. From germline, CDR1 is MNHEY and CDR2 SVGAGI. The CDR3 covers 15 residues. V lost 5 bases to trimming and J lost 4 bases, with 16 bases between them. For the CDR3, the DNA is TGTGCCAGCAGTCCTCAGGGAGGTCTGTCAGATACGCAGTATTTT. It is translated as CASSPQGGLSDTQYF.

CDR3 nucleotides: TGTGCCAGCAGCTCAAAAGGGCAGGTAAGAAGGACTGAAGCTTTCTTT. This gives the protein CASSSKGQVRRTEAFF. The V and J genes are TRBV11-1 and TRBJ1-1; no definite D call. V gave up 4 bases and J gave up 5 bases, with 20 bases separating them. The CDR3 sequence is 16 residues long. Looked up from germline, CDR1 is SGHAT and CDR2 is FQDESV (reference sequence).

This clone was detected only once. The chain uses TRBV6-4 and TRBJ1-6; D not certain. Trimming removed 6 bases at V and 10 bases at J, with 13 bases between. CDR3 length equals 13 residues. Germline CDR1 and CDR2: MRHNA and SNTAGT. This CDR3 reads CASSPADGSPLHF. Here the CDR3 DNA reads TGTGCCAGCAGCCCCGCCGATGGGTCACCCCTCCACTTT.

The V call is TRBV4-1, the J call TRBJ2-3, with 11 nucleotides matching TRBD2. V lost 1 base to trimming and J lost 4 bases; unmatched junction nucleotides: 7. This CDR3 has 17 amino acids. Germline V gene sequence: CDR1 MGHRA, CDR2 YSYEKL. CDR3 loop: CASSQALSSGGPDTQYF. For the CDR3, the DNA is TGCGCCAGCAGCCAAGCCCTCTCTAGCGGGGGGCCAGATACGCAGTATTTT.

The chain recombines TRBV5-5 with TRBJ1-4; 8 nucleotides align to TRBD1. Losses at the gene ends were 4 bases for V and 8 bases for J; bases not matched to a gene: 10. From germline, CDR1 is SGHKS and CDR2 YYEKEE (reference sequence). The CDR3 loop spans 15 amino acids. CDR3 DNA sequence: TGTGCCAGCAGCGTTCAGACAGGGGAAGGGGAAAAACTGTTTTTT. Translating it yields CASSVQTGEGEKLFF.

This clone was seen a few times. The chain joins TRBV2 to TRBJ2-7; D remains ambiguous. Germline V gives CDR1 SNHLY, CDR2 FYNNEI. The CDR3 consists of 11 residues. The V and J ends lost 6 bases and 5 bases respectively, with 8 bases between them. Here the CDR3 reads CASRSRDEQYF. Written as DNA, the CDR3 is TGTGCCAGCAGGAGTCGGGACGAGCAGTACTTC.

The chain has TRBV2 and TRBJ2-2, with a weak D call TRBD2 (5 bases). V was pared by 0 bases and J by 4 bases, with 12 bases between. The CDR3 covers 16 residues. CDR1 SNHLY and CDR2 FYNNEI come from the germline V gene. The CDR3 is CASSEASGRVTGELFF. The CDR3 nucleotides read TGTGCCAGCAGTGAAGCGAGTGGGCGGGTCACCGGGGAGCTGTTTTTT.

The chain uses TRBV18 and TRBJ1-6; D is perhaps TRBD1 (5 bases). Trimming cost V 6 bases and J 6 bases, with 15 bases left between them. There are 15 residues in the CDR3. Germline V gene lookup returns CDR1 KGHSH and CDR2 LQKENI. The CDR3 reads CASSQSTAINSPLHF. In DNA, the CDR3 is TGTGCCAGCTCCCAATCGACAGCAATTAATTCACCCCTCCACTTT.

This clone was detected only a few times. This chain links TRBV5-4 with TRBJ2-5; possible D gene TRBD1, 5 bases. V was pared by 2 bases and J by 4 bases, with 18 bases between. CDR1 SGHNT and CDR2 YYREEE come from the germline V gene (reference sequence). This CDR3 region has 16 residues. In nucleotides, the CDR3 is TGTGCCAGCAGCTTACGTAAACAAGGGGCCGGAGAGACCCAGTACTTC. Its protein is CASSLRKQGAGETQYF.

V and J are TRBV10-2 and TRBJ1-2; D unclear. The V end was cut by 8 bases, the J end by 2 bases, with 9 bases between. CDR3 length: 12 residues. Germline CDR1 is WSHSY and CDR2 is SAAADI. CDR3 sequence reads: CASGSQNYGYTF. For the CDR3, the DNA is TGCGCCAGCGGCAGTCAGAACTATGGCTACACCTTC.